This is a list of T cell receptor beta chains from one sample in a study of identical twins. Each CDR3 protein gets one entry after TCRdb re-called the 5' RACE reads with MiXCR. The table shows roughly 720,000 distinct CDR3 sequences, with around a sixth occurring only once. These data were likewise used in another study, on T cells expressing NK-cell markers.

Sequencing was performed on PBMCs. The receptors derive from a woman aged 18-29 years in good health. CDR3s include the opening cysteine and the closing phenylalanine or tryptophan. The order of the fields is V gene, CDR3 protein.

TRBV12-3/TRBV12-4,CASSLGQGRGETQYF
TRBV30,CAWSVLHVGVGTEAFF
TRBV20-1,CSAPSSLPTDTQYF
TRBV12-3/TRBV12-4,CASSIGQGTYEQYF
TRBV20-1,CSALDPYMNQPQHF
TRBV20-1,CSARGGTLYEQYF
TRBV6-2/TRBV6-3,CASSYSPGRMNQPQHF
TRBV12-3/TRBV12-4,CASSLRDSTQYF
TRBV6-2/TRBV6-3,CASSFPMVRGSDTQYF
TRBV12-3/TRBV12-4,CASGWGGEQFF
TRBV27,CASSRAGSYNEQFF
TRBV27,CASSLSLAGLADTQYF
TRBV10-3,CAMVSPSIVGGRTVSYEQYF
TRBV12-3/TRBV12-4,CASRPTRGVKHIQYF
TRBV11-3,CASSLPGQGARNEQFF
TRBV7-9,CASSRVLGEQETQYF
TRBV20-1,CSAFAGEDYTDTQYF
TRBV12-5,CASGGQNIQYF
TRBV20-1,CSASNRVNYGYTF
TRBV29-1,CSVDLGAGGNQPQHF
TRBV20-1,CSASFLAGITDTQYF
TRBV28,CASSLSTKGGYTF
TRBV20-1,CSARHSGGRQETQYF
TRBV7-2,CASSFQLAGEQFF
TRBV20-1,CSASRGLTEAFF
TRBV29-1,CSVDRGGFYNEQFF